Detailed here is one T cell receptor beta chain. The source of the sample is a study of blood T cell repertoires in COVID-19. The CDR3 is 14 amino acids. Trimming left V 6 bases short and J 6 bases short, with 16 bases between. Germline V gene sequence: CDR1 SGHTA, CDR2 FQGNSA. In the study's own analysis: How many nucleated cells were present was estimated from reference gene primer amplification. The data were produced by immunoSEQ multiplex PCR, yet TCRdb's version contains in-frame clones alone and is incomplete. The D gene and trimming were derived from the DNA, and the V and J assignments and clone size from that table. The sample yields about 200,000 clones, roughly 83% seen once.

The sequenced sample was peripheral blood. V is TRBV7-2 and J is TRBJ2-3; D gene ambiguous. This TCR was sampled from a man aged 40-55 years with acute or convalescent COVID-19. The CDR3 spells CASRKAQVYDTQYF. In DNA, the CDR3 is TGTGCCAGCAGAAAAGCTCAGGTGTACGATACGCAGTATTTT. The complete variable domain, with remaining parts taken from reference TRBV7-2 and TRBJ2-3, reads GAGVSQSPSNKVTEKGKDVELRCDPISGHTALYWYRQSLGQGLEFLIYFQGNSAPDKSGLPSDRFSAERTGGSVSTLTIQRTQQEDSAVYLCASRKAQVYDTQYFGPGTRLTVL.